This T cell receptor (beta chain) originates from a study of T cell responses to AZD1222 COVID-19 vaccine. This table comes from immunoSEQ multiplex PCR, and its TCRdb copy is limited to in-frame clones, with some not included. The repertoire holds roughly 130,000 clones, about 90% seen once, with roughly 7.4% in the top ten. The V segment lost 2 bases and the J segment 2 bases; nucleotides outside the gene matches: 3. Germline loops: CDR1 SGHTS, CDR2 YDEGEE. The CDR3 covers 15 residues. This chain uses TRBV5-8 with TRBJ1-3, with 8 positions matching TRBD1. Sample: peripheral blood, taken on day 0 of AZD1222 vaccination. This clonotype was obtained from an adult in good health. The CDR3 loop reads CASSFLQGAGNTIYF. CDR3 coding DNA: TGTGCCAGCAGCTTCTTACAGGGGGCTGGAAACACCATATATTTT.